The rows below give T cell receptor beta chains drawn from one sample of a study of blood T cell repertoires in COVID-19. The table came from immunoSEQ multiplex PCR; TCRdb's copy has only in-frame clones and leaves some out. The sample records about 56,000 clones, roughly 90% being singletons. The specimen was peripheral blood. These receptors all come from a human donor in a cohort sampled during active COVID-19. Each CDR3 is given with its conserved first and last residue. Fields, in order: clone size, J gene, D gene, V gene, CDR3 protein, CDR3 DNA. The D gene is left open where the match is weak. A clone size is listed for some rows: how often the clone was seen (once, few, many), or a class if it is expanded.

>-|TRBJ1-1|-|TRBV19
CASSIEPTEINTEAFF
TGTGCCAGTAGCATTGAACCTACAGAGATTAACACTGAAGCTTTCTTT
>-|TRBJ2-7|TRBD2|TRBV5-6
CASSGLGGAFHEQYF
TGTGCCAGCAGCGGCCTCGGGGGGGCTTTCCACGAGCAGTACTTC
>-|TRBJ1-1|-|TRBV5-1
CASSLVAGATEAFF
TGCGCCAGCAGCTTGGTGGCAGGGGCCACTGAAGCTTTCTTT
>once|TRBJ1-4|-|TRBV3-1/TRBV3-2
CASSRGATNEKLFF
TGTGCCAGCAGCCGGGGAGCAACTAATGAAAAACTGTTTTTT
>-|TRBJ1-2|TRBD1|TRBV12-3/TRBV12-4
CASSSGQNYGYTF
TGTGCCAGCAGTTCGGGACAGAATTATGGCTACACCTTC
>-|TRBJ2-7|TRBD1|TRBV3-1/TRBV3-2
CASSLGTGPYEQYF
TGTGCCAGCAGCCTCGGGACAGGGCCCTACGAGCAGTACTTC
>-|TRBJ2-7|-|TRBV6-6
CASSPGLSYEQYF
TGTGCCAGCAGCCCGGGACTGTCATACGAGCAGTACTTC
>-|TRBJ2-7|-|TRBV20-1
CSGARGYEQYF
TGCAGTGGTGCGCGGGGTTACGAGCAGTACTTC
>-|TRBJ2-2|TRBD2|TRBV9
CASSIAGSNTGELFF
TGTGCCAGCAGCATAGCGGGGTCAAACACCGGGGAGCTGTTTTTT
>-|TRBJ1-2|-|TRBV7-5
CVRSGPGIWGYTF
TGTGTCAGAAGTGGACCAGGGATCTGGGGCTACACCTTC
>-|TRBJ1-1|-|TRBV5-5
CASSLYQGSSRTEAFF
TGTGCCAGCAGCTTGTATCAGGGGAGTAGTCGGACTGAAGCTTTCTTT
>-|TRBJ1-3|-|TRBV4-1
CASSQEGQVFSGNTIYF
TGCGCCAGCAGCCAAGAGGGTCAGGTGTTCTCTGGAAACACCATATATTTT
>-|TRBJ2-7|TRBD1|TRBV18
CASSVGTGFSYEQYF
TGTGCCAGCTCGGTCGGGACAGGTTTCTCCTACGAGCAGTACTTC
>-|TRBJ2-1|TRBD2|TRBV6-2/TRBV6-3
CASSSGEGNEQFF
TGTGCCAGCAGCTCCGGGGAGGGCAATGAGCAGTTCTTC
>-|TRBJ2-7|-|TRBV20-1
CSASDRFYSYEQYF
TGCAGTGCTAGTGACAGATTTTACTCCTACGAGCAGTACTTC
>-|TRBJ2-5|-|TRBV29-1
CSVESGFQETQYF
TGCAGCGTTGAATCTGGCTTCCAAGAGACCCAGTACTTC
>-|TRBJ2-7|TRBD1|TRBV10-3
CAISAQGAWDEQYF
TGTGCCATCAGTGCACAGGGGGCCTGGGACGAGCAGTACTTC
>-|TRBJ1-3|-|TRBV30
CACPGFPGSGNTIYF
TGTGCCTGCCCAGGGTTCCCGGGCTCTGGAAACACCATATATTTT
>-|TRBJ2-3|TRBD2|TRBV7-2
CASSPQGLATDTQYF
TGTGCCAGCAGCCCCCAGGGACTAGCCACAGATACGCAGTATTTT
>-|TRBJ2-2|-|TRBV18
CASSPLRGNTGELFF
TGTGCCAGCTCACCACTCAGAGGGAACACCGGGGAGCTGTTTTTT
>-|TRBJ1-1|-|TRBV6-5
CASSYTRDWGKTEAFF
TGTGCCAGCAGTTATACCCGGGACTGGGGAAAAACTGAAGCTTTCTTT
>once|TRBJ2-2|TRBD2|TRBV19
CATGALYGGDFTGELFF
TGTGCCACTGGGGCTCTGTACGGGGGGGACTTCACCGGGGAGCTGTTTTTT
>few|TRBJ1-1|-|TRBV2
CANKKTGMNTEAFF
TGTGCCAACAAGAAAACAGGGATGAACACTGAAGCTTTCTTT
>-|TRBJ2-1|TRBD1|TRBV5-1
CASSFSGQGNEQFF
TGCGCCAGCAGCTTTTCGGGACAGGGTAATGAGCAGTTCTTC
>-|TRBJ1-1|TRBD1|TRBV7-9
CASSQDRVTEAFF
TGTGCCAGCAGCCAGGACAGGGTCACTGAAGCTTTCTTT
>few|TRBJ2-5|-|TRBV7-2
CASSFGGGQRETQYF
TGTGCCAGCAGCTTCGGGGGGGGACAGAGGGAGACCCAGTACTTC
>-|TRBJ2-6|-|TRBV2
CASSGAPGVSGANVLTF
TGTGCCAGCAGTGGAGCCCCAGGTGTTTCAGGGGCCAACGTCCTGACTTTC
>-|TRBJ2-3|TRBD1|TRBV4-3
CASSPRQRTGTEYTDTQYF
TGCGCCAGCAGCCCGCGACAAAGGACCGGGACAGAGTACACAGATACGCAGTATTTT
>-|TRBJ2-5|-|TRBV2
CASTSGPQETQYF
TGTGCCAGCACCTCAGGGCCCCAAGAGACCCAGTACTTC
>-|TRBJ1-3|TRBD1|TRBV7-2
CASSLAGQGEGSIYF
TGTGCCAGCAGCTTAGCTGGACAGGGGGAGGGATCCATATATTTT
>-|TRBJ1-1|TRBD1|TRBV18
CASSLGTGNTEAFF
TGTGCCAGCTCACTAGGGACAGGGAACACTGAAGCTTTCTTT
>-|TRBJ2-1|TRBD2|TRBV3-1/TRBV3-2
CASSQEGAGTTYNEQFF
TGTGCCAGCAGCCAAGAAGGGGCCGGGACTACCTACAATGAGCAGTTCTTC
>-|TRBJ2-7|TRBD1|TRBV10-3
CAITGTATYEQYF
TGTGCCATCACGGGGACAGCTACCTACGAGCAGTACTTC
>-|TRBJ2-7|TRBD1|TRBV5-1
CASRRGLGDSYEQYF
TGCGCCAGCAGGAGGGGGCTTGGAGACTCCTACGAGCAGTACTTC
>once|TRBJ2-3|-|TRBV19
CASRETLATDTQYF
TGTGCCAGTAGGGAAACTCTAGCAACCGATACGCAGTATTTT
>-|TRBJ2-5|TRBD2|TRBV6-5
CASSSGLAVQTQYF
TGTGCCAGCAGTTCGGGACTAGCAGTGCAGACCCAGTACTTC
>-|TRBJ2-2|-|TRBV10-3
CAISRGRDTGELFF
TGTGCCATCAGCCGGGGAAGGGACACCGGGGAGCTGTTTTTT
>-|TRBJ1-1|-|TRBV29-1
CSVEQGFNTEAFF
TGCAGCGTTGAACAGGGATTTAACACTGAAGCTTTCTTT
>-|TRBJ2-1|-|TRBV7-9
CASSLSPINEQFF
TGTGCCAGCAGCTTATCCCCCATCAATGAGCAGTTCTTC
>-|TRBJ2-1|-|TRBV5-1
CASRYYNEQFF
TGCGCCAGCAGATACTACAATGAGCAGTTCTTC
>once|TRBJ1-5|TRBD1|TRBV7-2
CASSLVWTGDQPQHF
TGTGCCAGCAGCTTAGTTTGGACAGGGGATCAGCCCCAGCATTTT
>-|TRBJ2-5|-|TRBV25-1
CASSYDRLLQETQYF
TGTGCCAGCAGCTATGACAGGCTGCTCCAAGAGACCCAGTACTTC
>-|TRBJ2-5|TRBD2|TRBV9
CASSVGTSGAQETQYF
TGTGCCAGCAGCGTAGGGACTAGCGGGGCCCAAGAGACCCAGTACTTC
>-|TRBJ2-1|TRBD2|TRBV4-2
CASSQVAGGANEQFF
TGTGCCAGCAGCCAAGTAGCGGGGGGGGCCAATGAGCAGTTCTTC
>-|TRBJ2-7|TRBD2|TRBV5-1
CASSSETSGGALYF
TGCGCCAGCAGCTCCGAGACTAGCGGGGGGGCCTTGTACTTC
>-|TRBJ2-1|TRBD1|TRBV7-9
CASSLRTGGYNEQFF
TGTGCCAGCAGCTTACGGACAGGGGGCTACAATGAGCAGTTCTTC
>-|TRBJ1-3|-|TRBV19
CASSPIYSGNTIYF
TGTGCCAGTAGCCCGATCTACTCTGGAAACACCATATATTTT
>-|TRBJ2-2|-|TRBV3-1/TRBV3-2
CASSQDHRVNTGELFF
TGTGCCAGCAGCCAAGATCACAGGGTGAACACCGGGGAGCTGTTTTTT
>-|TRBJ1-4|TRBD1|TRBV6-5
CASSGQQNEKLFF
TGTGCCAGCTCGGGACAGCAGAATGAAAAACTGTTTTTT
>-|TRBJ2-1|TRBD2|TRBV27
CASSFGLAGEGEQFF
TGTGCCAGCAGTTTTGGACTAGCGGGCGAAGGTGAGCAGTTCTTC
>-|TRBJ2-3|-|TRBV19
CASSMGGGYADTQYF
TGTGCCAGTAGTATGGGGGGGGGCTACGCAGATACGCAGTATTTT
>few|TRBJ1-3|-|TRBV7-9
CASSLGGAGFVTGNTIYF
TGTGCCAGCAGCTTAGGAGGCGCAGGGTTCGTCACTGGAAACACCATATATTTT